In this sample, the clone carrying this TCR beta chain turned up many times. As yet, its antigen is unknown. The authors amplified TCR beta CDR3 regions, and they did so from RNA transcripts for repertoire sequencing. First-round RT-PCR relied on HTBI primers, and a second-round multiplex PCR came next. TCRdb recomputed calls from the multiplex PCR reads with MiXCR, one row per CDR3 protein. The sample has around 1,000,000 distinct CDR3 sequences, approximately 35% seen once; the top ten hold roughly 10%. This specimen comes from a study of Graves' ophthalmopathy and Graves' hyperthyroidism. Notes on the study in general: Blood also carried most expanded thyroid clonotypes exceeding 0.001 frequency.

This TCR came from an adult man with Graves' hyperthyroidism. Sequencing input: peripheral blood or thyroid tissue (not recorded which).

CDR3: CASSEEQGFYSNQPQHF. The CDR3 DNA is TGTGCCAGCAGTGAGGAGCAGGGCTTCTATAGCAATCAGCCCCAGCATTTT. This chain uses TRBV2 with TRBJ1-5; tentative D call: TRBD1 (5 bases). V was clipped by 3 bases and J by 0 bases, with 15 bases between them. The CDR3 spans 17 residues. The germline gives CDR1 SNHLY, CDR2 FYNNEI.